Sequencing of this T cell receptor (beta chain) was carried out in a study of blood T cell repertoires in COVID-19. About the study: The cDNA or gDNA used as material had been derived from T cells, B-cell-depleted T cells, or PBMCs.

Authors' analysis steps: Using reference gene primer amplification, nucleated cell counts were estimated. The method was immunoSEQ multiplex PCR; TCRdb's version includes in-frame clones alone and lacks a portion of them. D and trimming come from the DNA, and the V and J calls and clone size come from that table. The data hold some 340,000 clones, with around 85% observed a single time. The V end lost 6 bases, the J end lost 9 bases, and 12 bases lay between the germline ends. The CDR3 is 12 residues long. The sequenced sample consisted of peripheral blood. The genes are TRBV5-3 and TRBJ2-2, with D possibly being TRBD2 (5 bases). TRBV5-3 qualifies as an ORF whose function is uncertain. This receptor was obtained from a woman aged 18-29 years with acute or convalescent COVID-19. The CDR3: CARIKDWRELFF. The CDR3, as DNA: TGTGCCAGAATCAAGGACTGGCGGGAGCTGTTTTTT.